These T cell receptor beta chains were read from a single sample in a study of T cells in localized non-small cell lung cancer. The protocol was immunoSEQ multiplex PCR, while the TCRdb copy is restricted to in-frame clones and leaves out a portion. Found here are about 30,000 clones, about nine tenths of them singletons; the top ten hold approximately 10%. Source: peripheral blood, taken before any cancer treatment. These receptors were taken from a woman aged 35 to 69 with stage I lung adenocarcinoma. Each CDR3 is given with its conserved first and last residue. A D gene is named only where the DNA matches it firmly. Clone size is not always given. Where it is, it says once, few, many or a class for expanded clones.

cdr3_nt,cdr3_aa,v_call,d_call,clone_size,j_call
TGTGCCAGCAGTGAAGCAAGTCCAAACTCCTGGAAACGGACTGAAGCTTTCTTT,CASSEASPNSWKRTEAFF,TRBV2,.,few,TRBJ1-1
TGTGCCAGCACCCCCTCGGACGGAACCTACGAGCAGTACTTC,CASTPSDGTYEQYF,TRBV28,.,.,TRBJ2-7
TGTGCCAGCAGCCAGGGGACTAGCGGTTACAATGAGCAGTTCTTC,CASSQGTSGYNEQFF,TRBV4-2,TRBD2,.,TRBJ2-1
TGCGCCAGCAGCCAGGGAACTAGCGGGGGGGCCTCCGGGGAGCTGTTTTTT,CASSQGTSGGASGELFF,TRBV4-1,TRBD2,.,TRBJ2-2
TGTGCCATCAGTGAAGTTTGGCAGTCCGGACAGCCCCAGCATTTT,CAISEVWQSGQPQHF,TRBV10-3,.,.,TRBJ1-5
TGTGCCAGCAGCCTAGGACAGTACTACAATGAGCAGTTCTTC,CASSLGQYYNEQFF,TRBV6-1,.,.,TRBJ2-1
TGTGCCAGTGTTGACACACAATTCTCCTACGAGCAGTACTTC,CASVDTQFSYEQYF,TRBV2,.,few,TRBJ2-7
TGTGCCAGCAGCCCGGCCGTGGCAGATACGCAGTATTTT,CASSPAVADTQYF,TRBV7-8,.,.,TRBJ2-3
TGTGCCAGCAGTCGCAGGGAGTCTAATGAAAAACTGTTTTTT,CASSRRESNEKLFF,TRBV28,.,.,TRBJ1-4
TGTGCCAGCAGCTTAGGGACAGGGAATGAGCAGTTCTTC,CASSLGTGNEQFF,TRBV7-7,TRBD1,.,TRBJ2-1
TGTGCCAGTACCGCCTCCCACAGGTGGGGAGAGACCCAGTACTTC,CASTASHRWGETQYF,TRBV19,.,.,TRBJ2-5
TGCGCCAGCAGACTACAGGGTGGAGAGACCCAGTACTTC,CASRLQGGETQYF,TRBV5-1,.,.,TRBJ2-5
TGTGCCAGCAGTTTTACAGGGGGCCCCTACGAGCAGTACTTC,CASSFTGGPYEQYF,TRBV27,TRBD1,.,TRBJ2-7
TGTGCCAGCAGTTCAGGACAGTATTACGAGCAGTACTTC,CASSSGQYYEQYF,TRBV27,.,.,TRBJ2-7
TGTGCCAGCAGTTTATATAGCCCGGATACGCCGGGCGAGCAGTACTTC,CASSLYSPDTPGEQYF,TRBV27,.,.,TRBJ2-7
TGTGCCAGCAGCTCTACCCCAAGCACAGATACGCAGTATTTT,CASSSTPSTDTQYF,TRBV7-7,.,.,TRBJ2-3
TGTGCCAGCAGCAACGGGGGGTCCGCCTACGAGCAGTACTTC,CASSNGGSAYEQYF,TRBV9,TRBD2,.,TRBJ2-7
TGTGCCAGCAGCCCCGCTAGCGGGAGGATCGTCAATGAGCAGTTCTTC,CASSPASGRIVNEQFF,TRBV5-7,TRBD2,.,TRBJ2-1
TGTGCCAGCAGTGAAACAGGGGGACCTACCGGGGAGCTGTTTTTT,CASSETGGPTGELFF,TRBV2,TRBD1,.,TRBJ2-2
TGCGCCAGCAGCTTAACGGGGGAAGGAAATCAGCCCCAGCATTTT,CASSLTGEGNQPQHF,TRBV5-1,.,.,TRBJ1-5
TGTGCCAGCAGTTTCCCAGGGGCCTACGAGCAGTACTTC,CASSFPGAYEQYF,TRBV28,.,once,TRBJ2-7
TGTGCCAGCAGCTTGGGACAGGCCCTCGGTCAGCCCCAGCATTTT,CASSLGQALGQPQHF,TRBV5-8,.,.,TRBJ1-5
TGCGCCAGCAGCCAACTAGCGGGGTTCCGGGGTGAGCAGTTCTTC,CASSQLAGFRGEQFF,TRBV4-3,TRBD2,.,TRBJ2-1
TGTGCCAGCAGCGGGGCAGGGGGTCACGAGCAGTACTTC,CASSGAGGHEQYF,TRBV5-6,TRBD1,.,TRBJ2-7
TGTGCCAGCAGCGAACACAGGGGCGTGGGTGAAAAACTGTTTTTT,CASSEHRGVGEKLFF,TRBV9,TRBD1,.,TRBJ1-4
TGTGCCAGCAGTCAAACCCGGGACAGCTACAATGAGCAGTTCTTC,CASSQTRDSYNEQFF,TRBV6-5,TRBD1,.,TRBJ2-1
TGTGCCAGCAGGATACTAGCGCGGGGGGATGAGCAGTTCTTC,CASRILARGDEQFF,TRBV7-2,TRBD2,once,TRBJ2-1
TGTGCCAGCAGCTTACCGGGAGAGGAGACCCAGTACTTC,CASSLPGEETQYF,TRBV7-9,.,.,TRBJ2-5
TGTGCCAGCTCACCCTCCCTCCCTACGAGGGCGACTAATGAAAAACTGTTTTTT,CASSPSLPTRATNEKLFF,TRBV18,.,.,TRBJ1-4
TGTGCTAGCAGCTTGGGGACAGTGGGGACCGGGGAGCTGTTTTTT,CASSLGTVGTGELFF,TRBV7-7,TRBD1,.,TRBJ2-2
TGTGCCAGCAGTGACGGAGGGGGGGCGCGGACTAATGAAAAACTGTTTTTT,CASSDGGGARTNEKLFF,TRBV2,.,.,TRBJ1-4
TGTGCCAGCAGCGCCGGGGGGGCGCGCAGGGTAGATGAGCAGTTCTTC,CASSAGGARRVDEQFF,TRBV7-2,TRBD2,.,TRBJ2-1
TGTGCCTTTTCTCCGGACAGGGGCCAAGAGACCCAGTACTTC,CAFSPDRGQETQYF,TRBV30,TRBD1,.,TRBJ2-5
TGTGCCACCCATAGGGTCTACGAGCAGTACTTC,CATHRVYEQYF,TRBV28,.,.,TRBJ2-7
TGTGCCATAATGGGGGACAGGGGAGCCTACGAGCAGTACTTC,CAIMGDRGAYEQYF,TRBV28,TRBD1,.,TRBJ2-7
TGTGCCACCAGCAGAGATCCGGGGATGGGTGAAAAACTGTTTTTT,CATSRDPGMGEKLFF,TRBV15,.,.,TRBJ1-4
TGTGCCAGCAGCTTGGTGGCAACCTACGAGCAGTACTTC,CASSLVATYEQYF,TRBV5-8,.,.,TRBJ2-7
TGTGCCAGCAGCGCGGAAGACAGAGATAATTCACCCCTCCACTTT,CASSAEDRDNSPLHF,TRBV5-4,.,.,TRBJ1-6
TGTGCCAGCAGCTTGTCGCACGGCACTGAAGCTTTCTTT,CASSLSHGTEAFF,TRBV5-4,.,.,TRBJ1-1
TGTGCCAGCAGTTCACTCTTGGGGGCGGCCTACGAGCAGTACTTC,CASSSLLGAAYEQYF,TRBV6-5,.,.,TRBJ2-7